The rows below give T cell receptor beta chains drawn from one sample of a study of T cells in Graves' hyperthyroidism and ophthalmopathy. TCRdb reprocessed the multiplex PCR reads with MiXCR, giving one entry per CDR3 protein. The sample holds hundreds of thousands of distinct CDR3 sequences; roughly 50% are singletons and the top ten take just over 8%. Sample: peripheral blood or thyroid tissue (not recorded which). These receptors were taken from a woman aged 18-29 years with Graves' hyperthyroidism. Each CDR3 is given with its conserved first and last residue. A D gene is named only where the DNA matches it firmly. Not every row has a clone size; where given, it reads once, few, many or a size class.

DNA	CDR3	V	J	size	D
TGTGCCAGCAGCGCAGGGACAGGGGTTCAGCCCCAGCATTTT	CASSAGTGVQPQHF	TRBV7-9	TRBJ1-5	few	TRBD1
TGCAGCGTGGCCCTGGGACAAAAAGAGACCCAGTACTTC	CSVALGQKETQYF	TRBV29-1	TRBJ2-5	many	NA
TGTGCCAGCAGCTCACCGGGACAGAGCCCCTATGGCTACACCTTC	CASSSPGQSPYGYTF	TRBV7-9	TRBJ1-2	NA	TRBD1
TGTGCCAGCAGTTTCGGGAGCGGCTATGGCTACACCTTC	CASSFGSGYGYTF	TRBV6-4	TRBJ1-2	many	NA
TGTGCCAGCAGAATCCCGGGACTTTATCTTTTT	CASRIPGLYLF	TRBV2	TRBJ1-4	many	NA
TGTGCTAGACCATCGACAGATAGCAATCAGCCCCAGCATTTT	CARPSTDSNQPQHF	TRBV19	TRBJ1-5	NA	NA
TGTGCCAGCAGTTCACTAGCGGGACAGGGAAATTCACCCCTCCACTTT	CASSSLAGQGNSPLHF	TRBV6-2/TRBV6-3	TRBJ1-6	NA	TRBD1
TGTGCCGGCAGCTTAGCGTTTGTCTACGAGCAGTACTTC	CAGSLAFVYEQYF	TRBV7-2	TRBJ2-7	NA	NA
TGTGCCAGCACCACATCTGGGCTAGCCGGAGAGACCCAGTACTTC	CASTTSGLAGETQYF	TRBV12-3/TRBV12-4	TRBJ2-5	NA	NA
TGCAGTGCTAGGGTCGGATCAACTAATGAAAAACTGTTTTTT	CSARVGSTNEKLFF	TRBV20-1	TRBJ1-4	NA	NA
TGTGCCAGCCGGGGAGGCACCAACACCGGGGGCCGCGCTTTCTTT	CASRGGTNTGGRAFF	TRBV2	TRBJ1-1	NA	NA
TGTGCCACCAGCATGACATATAGCGGGAGGGCCAGTATCGGGGAGCTGTTTTTT	CATSMTYSGRASIGELFF	TRBV15	TRBJ2-2	few	TRBD2
TGTGCCAGCAGCAAACAGGGTTGGTATGGCTACACCTTC	CASSKQGWYGYTF	TRBV13	TRBJ1-2	many	NA
TGTGCCAGTAGTACGATGACTAGCGGGAACTCCTACGAGCAGTACTTC	CASSTMTSGNSYEQYF	TRBV19	TRBJ2-7	NA	TRBD2
TGTGCCAGCAGCGTAGACGTCGGCGGGAAACTCCAAGAGACCCAGTACTTC	CASSVDVGGKLQETQYF	TRBV7-9	TRBJ2-5	NA	NA
TGTGCCAGCAGCTTAGAAGGGGGGCTTGAAGCTTTCTTT	CASSLEGGLEAFF	TRBV11-2	TRBJ1-1	NA	NA
TGTGCCAGCAGCCAAGACGTAGTCCCGTCAACGGGAGCAAGGTACGAGCAGTACTTC	CASSQDVVPSTGARYEQYF	TRBV7-3	TRBJ2-7	few	NA
TGTGCCATCAGCCCCGGACAGGGGATGAGCACTGAAGCTTTCTTT	CAISPGQGMSTEAFF	TRBV10-3	TRBJ1-1	NA	TRBD1